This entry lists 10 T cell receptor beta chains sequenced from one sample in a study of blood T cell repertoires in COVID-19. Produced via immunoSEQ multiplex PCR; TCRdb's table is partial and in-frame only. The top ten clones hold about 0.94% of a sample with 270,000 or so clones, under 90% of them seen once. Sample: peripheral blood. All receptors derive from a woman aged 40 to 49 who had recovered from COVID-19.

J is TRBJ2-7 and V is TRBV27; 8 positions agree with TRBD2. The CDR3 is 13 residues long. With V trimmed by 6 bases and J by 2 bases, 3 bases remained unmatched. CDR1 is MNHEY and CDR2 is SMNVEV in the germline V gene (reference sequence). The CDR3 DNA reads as TGTGCCAGCAGCGTCGGGAGGGCCTACGAGCAGTACTTC. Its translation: CASSVGRAYEQYF.

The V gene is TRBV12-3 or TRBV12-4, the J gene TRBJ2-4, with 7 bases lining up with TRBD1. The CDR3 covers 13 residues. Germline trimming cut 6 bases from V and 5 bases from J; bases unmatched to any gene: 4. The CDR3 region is CASRQGQQNIQYF. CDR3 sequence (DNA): TGTGCCAGCAGGCAGGGACAGCAAAACATTCAGTACTTC.

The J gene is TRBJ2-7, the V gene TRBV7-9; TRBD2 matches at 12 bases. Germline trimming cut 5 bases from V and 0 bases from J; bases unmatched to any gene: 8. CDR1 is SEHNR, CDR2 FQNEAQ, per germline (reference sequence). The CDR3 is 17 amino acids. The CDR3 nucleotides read TGTGCCAGCAGCGTTGGACTAGCGGGACGCTACTCCTACGAGCAGTACTTC. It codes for CASSVGLAGRYSYEQYF.

The CDR3 region is CASSEATRTSGRRDEQFF. Here the CDR3 DNA reads TGTGCCAGCAGTGAAGCGACCCGGACTAGCGGGAGGAGGGATGAGCAGTTCTTC. The genes are TRBV6-1 and TRBJ2-1; 14 positions agree with TRBD2. Unmatched junction bases numbered 9, after V lost 0 bases and J lost 8 bases. In germline, CDR1 is MNHNS, CDR2 SASEGT. This CDR3 region has 18 residues.

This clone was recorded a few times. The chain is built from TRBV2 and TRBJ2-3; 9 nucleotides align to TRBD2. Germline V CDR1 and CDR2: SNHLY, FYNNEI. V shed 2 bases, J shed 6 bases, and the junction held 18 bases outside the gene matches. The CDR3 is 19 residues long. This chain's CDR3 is CASSEPLGVSGRPSDTQYF. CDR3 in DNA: TGTGCCAGCAGTGAACCCCTGGGGGTGAGCGGGAGGCCGAGTGATACGCAGTATTTT.

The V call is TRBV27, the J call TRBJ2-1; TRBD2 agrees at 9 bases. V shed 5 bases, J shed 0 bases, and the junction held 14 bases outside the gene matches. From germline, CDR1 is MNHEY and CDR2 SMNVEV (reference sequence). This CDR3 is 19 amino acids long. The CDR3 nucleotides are TGTGCCAGCAGTCCCGGGACTAGCCCTCCTCTCAGCTCCTACAATGAGCAGTTCTTC. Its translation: CASSPGTSPPLSSYNEQFF.

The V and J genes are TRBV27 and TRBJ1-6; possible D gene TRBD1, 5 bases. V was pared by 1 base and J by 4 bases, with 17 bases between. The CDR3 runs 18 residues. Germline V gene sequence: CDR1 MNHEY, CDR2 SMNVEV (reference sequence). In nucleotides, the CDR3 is TGTGCCAGCAGTTTATGGGCGGGGGAGCGCTCTTATAATTCACCCCTCCACTTT. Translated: CASSLWAGERSYNSPLHF.

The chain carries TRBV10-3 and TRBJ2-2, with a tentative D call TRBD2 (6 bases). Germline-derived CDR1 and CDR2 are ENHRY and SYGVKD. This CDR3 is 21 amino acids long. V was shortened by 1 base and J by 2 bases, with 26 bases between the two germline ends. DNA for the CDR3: TGTGCCATCAGTGAGTATCCCGCGGGGAAATTAGGGTGTCCCAACACCGGGGAGCTGTTTTTT. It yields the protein CAISEYPAGKLGCPNTGELFF.

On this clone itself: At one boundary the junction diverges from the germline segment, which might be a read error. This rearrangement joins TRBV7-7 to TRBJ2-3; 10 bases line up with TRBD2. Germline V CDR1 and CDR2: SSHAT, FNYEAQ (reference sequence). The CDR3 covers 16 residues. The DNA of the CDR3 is TGTGCTAGCAGCTTACTGGCTAGCGGGAGTGCAGATACGCAGTATTTT. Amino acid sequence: CASSLLASGSADTQYF.

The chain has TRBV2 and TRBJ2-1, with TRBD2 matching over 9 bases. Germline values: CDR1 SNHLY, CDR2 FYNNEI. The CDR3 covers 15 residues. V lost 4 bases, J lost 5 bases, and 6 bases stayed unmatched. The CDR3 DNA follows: TGTGCCAGCAGTGGGATGGAGCGGGGGGACAATGAGCAGTTCTTC. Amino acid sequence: CASSGMERGDNEQFF.